This T cell receptor beta chain was recorded in a study of blood T cell repertoires in COVID-19. Across the study: Spain, Italy and the United States supplied samples that represented acute and convalescent COVID-19. Sample material is recorded as cDNA or gDNA derived from T cells, B-cell-depleted T cells, or PBMCs.

Methods used by the authors: Amplification from reference gene primers served as the basis for estimated nucleated cell counts. TCRdb's table, derived via immunoSEQ multiplex PCR, lists solely in-frame clones and lacks some. V and J calls and clone size are as listed in that table; D and trimming were resolved from the DNA. The sample lists 90,000 to 150,000 clones; around 86% were seen once. CDR1 is GTSNPN, CDR2 SVGIG, per germline (reference sequence). The germline V and J ends were trimmed by 6 bases and 7 bases, with 18 bases remaining between them. The length of the CDR3 is 13 residues. The material sequenced was peripheral blood. The genes are TRBV30 and TRBJ1-2; D unresolved. This receptor was identified in a man older than 75 with acute or convalescent COVID-19. This chain's CDR3 is CACPRLGLSGYTF. The CDR3 DNA is TGTGCCTGTCCAAGATTAGGACTTAGTGGCTACACCTTC.